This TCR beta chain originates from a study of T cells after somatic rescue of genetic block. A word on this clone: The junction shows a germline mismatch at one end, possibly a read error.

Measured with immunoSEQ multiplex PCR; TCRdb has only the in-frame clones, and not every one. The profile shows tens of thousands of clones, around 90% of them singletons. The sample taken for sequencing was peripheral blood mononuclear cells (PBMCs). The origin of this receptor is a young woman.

The CDR3 loop is CASTLLAGGYNEQFF. The CDR3 bases are TGTGCCAGCACCTTACTAGCGGGAGGCTACAATGAGCAGTTCTTC. The gene calls are TRBV7-2 and TRBJ2-1, with TRBD2 matching 12 bases. CDR1 is SGHTA, CDR2 FQGNSA, per germline. The CDR3 covers 15 residues. The full variable domain, rest sourced from reference TRBV7-2 and TRBJ2-1, is GAGVSQSPSNKVTEKGKDVELRCDPISGHTALYWYRQSLGQGLEFLIYFQGNSAPDKSGLPSDRFSAERTGGSVSTLTIQRTQQEDSAVYLCASTLLAGGYNEQFFGPGTRLTVL.